This T cell receptor (beta chain) came from a study of blood T cell repertoires in COVID-19. Trimming left V 3 bases short and J 1 base short, with 6 bases between. Looked up from germline, CDR1 is SGHTA and CDR2 is FQGNSA. The CDR3 has 14 amino acids. TCRdb keeps only in-frame clones here, not all; method: immunoSEQ multiplex PCR. Altogether 250,000 to 300,000 clones are present, around 87% being singletons, with the ten largest covering around 2.3%. The specimen sequenced was peripheral blood. The chain combines TRBV7-2 with TRBJ1-4; the D gene is possibly TRBD1 (5 bases). This sequence was found in a woman in her sixties with COVID-19, enrolled during active disease. CDR3 bases: TGTGCCAGCAGCTTCAGGGTAACTAATGAAAAACTGTTTTTT. Translated, it gives CASSFRVTNEKLFF.